This T cell receptor beta chain came from a study of T cell repertoires in cytomegalovirus infection. TCRdb re-called the reads with MiXCR, one entry per CDR3 protein. The repertoire holds 650,000 to 850,000 distinct CDR3 sequences, with about 28% as singletons. This clonotype turned up a few times. Its antigen is as yet unknown. CDR1 is MNHEY and CDR2 is SVGEGT in the germline V gene. V dropped 7 bases and J dropped 4 bases, with 13 bases sitting between them. The CDR3 is 14 amino acids. The sample was cultured CD8+ T cells from PBMCs, taken from culture after CMV antigen stimulation. This TCR came from a human donor in good health (CMV status not recorded). Some clones in this sample may be carry-over from other donors' samples. The chain combines TRBV6-2 or TRBV6-3 with TRBJ1-4; D call uncertain. CDR3 sequence: CASIPEGLNEKLFF. Written as DNA, the CDR3 is TGTGCCAGCATCCCAGAAGGTCTTAATGAAAAACTGTTTTTT.